Described below is a single T cell receptor (beta chain) sequence and its context. The clone's antigen remains unknown. No base qualities exist here, and no much larger clone lies one base off it. The CDR3 starts with the cysteine, ends with the phenylalanine, and has 13 residues. The DNA shown is the 39-base CDR3, in frame from base 1. Relative to germline, V is 2 bases shorter and J is 5 bases shorter, with 10 bases between their ends. CDR1 and CDR2 are read off the germline V gene as SGHTA and FQGNSA. The data originate from a study of T-cell reconstitution after alpha-beta-depleted transplantation in children (TCRdb year 2016). A note on the overall study: The study quantitatively tracked T-cell immune reconstitution after TCRalphabeta/CD19-depleted allogeneic hematopoietic cell transplantation in children using TCR repertoire profiling.

Summary of the overall study and its limitations: Over the following months the frequencies of hyperexpanded clones went down, and after one year T-cell counts and TCRbeta diversity were mostly credited to newly produced T cells. In some patients, the high TCRbeta diversity seen at day 60 was put down to recipient T cells and intrathymic progenitors that had survived conditioning. Apparently early alphabetaT-cell count recovery about two months after transplant reportedly relied on only several hundred rapidly expanded clones derived from non-depleted graft cells.

The sample's treatment or condition label, decoded: allogeneic hematopoietic cell transplantation with graft depleted of TCRalphabeta T cells and CD19 B cells. The children who served as transplant recipients had been given grafts of TCRalphabeta/CD19-depleted allogeneic hematopoietic cells. Library preparation was by PCR. Sequencing used an Illumina HiSeq 2500. TCR library preparation used molecular barcoding, with unique molecular identifiers applied to normalize quantification of the TCRbeta repertoire. The raw public reads went through TCRdb reprocessing: fastp at Q25, MiXCR clone calling, in-frame beta chains kept. Rows with a matching CDR3 protein are joined into one entry that keeps the most common DNA and genes. This sample lists fewer than 550,000 distinct CDR3 sequences; roughly an eighth were detected once. Approximately 14% of the sample lies in the top ten.

Specimen: PBMCs, mostly from graft donor cells, collected 180 days after TCRalphabeta/CD19-depleted stem cell transplant. The chain joins TRBV7-2 to TRBJ2-7; the D gene identity is not certain. This receptor was obtained from a female patient aged 2-9 years who had a stem cell transplant for aplastic anemia, so the T cells may come from the graft donor. The DNA is TGTGCCAGCAGCTTACCCCCGGGCCACGAGCAGTACTTC. This yields the protein CASSLPPGHEQYF.